Reported below is one T cell receptor (beta chain). The data originate from a study of control samples from healthy donors and cancer patients. The CDR3 totals 20 residues. With 2 bases clipped from V and 5 bases from J, the junction kept 14 bases outside the gene matches. The germline gives CDR1 SSHAT, CDR2 FNYEAQ (reference sequence). The assay was immunoSEQ multiplex PCR, and TCRdb's table has in-frame clones only and misses some. The profile covers some 120,000 clones, with around 90% appearing a single time and around 8.7% taken by the ten largest. Specimen: blood. The rearrangement joins TRBV7-7 to TRBJ2-2; 13 nucleotides line up with TRBD2. The clonotype was recovered from a man aged 40-50 years in good health. CDR3 nucleotide sequence: TGTGCCAGCAGCTTAAAGGTATTGGCTACTAGCGGGAGGGGGACCGGGGAGCTGTTTTTT. Amino acid sequence: CASSLKVLATSGRGTGELFF.